The clone carrying this T cell receptor (beta chain) has a count of ten or more. CDR3 size: 14 residues. V lost 5 bases and J lost 0, with 8 bases in between. This record belongs to a study of early T cells in non-severe SARS-CoV-2 infection. Study at large: Bulk RNA from unsorted whole blood was sequenced; chains were unpaired.

Unique molecular identifier tags were affixed to discrete cDNA molecules. A single record per CDR3 protein comes from TCRdb applying MiXCR to the 5' RACE reads. Among approximately 69,000 distinct CDR3 sequences, 10% to 12% were seen once, and the ten largest hold around 6%. The sequence was obtained from an adult who was a healthcare worker with PCR-confirmed SARS-CoV-2 infection or an uninfected control (not recorded which). The V gene is TRBV12-3 or TRBV12-4, the J gene TRBJ2-4, with a tentative D call TRBD2 (5 bases). The input for sequencing was whole blood, taken at baseline. CDR3 sequence (DNA): TGTGCCAGCAGTCGCGGGTCAGCCAAAAACATTCAGTACTTC. Translation gives CASSRGSAKNIQYF.